Below are 5 T cell receptor beta chains sequenced from a single sample in a study of T cell repertoires in cytomegalovirus infection. Each CDR3 protein is one row after TCRdb ran MiXCR on the reads. The data show just over 300,000 distinct CDR3 sequences, 15% to 20% seen once. Sequenced sample: PBMCs. The receptors shown here come from a human donor in good health (CMV status not recorded). Some clones in this sample may be carry-over from other donors' samples.

This clonotype occurred a few times. V gene TRBV7-9 combines with J gene TRBJ2-3, with no clear D. Per the germline V gene, CDR1 is SEHNR and CDR2 is FQNEAQ (reference sequence). V lost 5 bases to trimming and J lost 4 bases, with 16 bases between them. The CDR3 has 15 amino acids. DNA of the CDR3: TGTGCCAGCAGCGGCCATTACGAAGGGCCAGATACGCAGTATTTT. Protein sequence: CASSGHYEGPDTQYF.

The V gene is TRBV27, the J gene TRBJ1-4, with TRBD1 identical over 8 bases. With V trimmed by 8 bases and J by 7 bases, 6 bases remained unmatched. The CDR3 length is 13 residues. In germline, CDR1 is MNHEY, CDR2 SMNVEV (reference sequence). The CDR3 DNA follows: TGTGCCAGCGGACAGGGAGTAGGTGAAAAACTGTTTTTT. Amino acids: CASGQGVGEKLFF. The full variable domain, with the rest looked up from reference TRBV27 and TRBJ1-4, is EAQVTQNPRYLITVTGKKLTVTCSQNMNHEYMSWYRQDPGLGLRQIYYSMNVEVTDKGDVPEGYKVSRKEKRNFPLILESPSPNQTSLYFCASGQGVGEKLFFGSGTQLSVL.

CDR3 coding DNA: TGTGCCACCAGCGGACGGACAGGGAGCTACGAGCAGTACTTC. Encoded protein: CATSGRTGSYEQYF. V usage is TRBV15 and J usage is TRBJ2-7; 8 positions agree with TRBD1. After removal of 5 bases from V and 3 bases from J, the junction contained 6 bases not matched to a gene. The CDR3 is 14 residues long. Germline-derived CDR1 and CDR2 are LNHNV and YYDKDF (reference sequence).

The J gene is TRBJ1-1, the V gene TRBV6-2 or TRBV6-3, with D possibly being TRBD1 (5 bases). The CDR3 runs 14 residues. CDR1 and CDR2 (germline): MNHEY, SVGEGT. Trimming removed 7 bases at V and 5 bases at J, with 17 bases between. CDR3 in DNA: TGTGCCAGCACCCAAGGACAAGAAAGGACTGAAGCTTTCTTT. It specifies CASTQGQERTEAFF.

This clonotype was observed a few times. J is TRBJ1-6 and V is TRBV12-3 or TRBV12-4; D not resolved. This CDR3 spans 13 amino acids. The V end lost 3 bases, the J end lost 6 bases, and 6 bases lay between the germline ends. The CDR3 sequence is CASSLVANSPLHF. DNA for the CDR3: TGTGCCAGCAGTTTGGTCGCTAATTCACCCCTCCACTTT.